The 15 T cell receptor beta chains presented below share a single source sample, sequenced in a study of T-cell memory formation after mild COVID-19. TCRdb reprocessed the 5' RACE reads via MiXCR and lists one record per CDR3 protein. The top ten hold roughly a quarter of the sample, which has roughly 100,000 distinct CDR3 sequences, about 13% seen once. The sample consisted of PBMCs or a T cell subset sorted from them (not recorded which). These receptors were collected from an adult woman who had mild COVID-19 (a few samples of this study predate the infection). Cell type and time point are not known.

This rearrangement joins TRBV2 to TRBJ2-1, with D possibly being TRBD2 (5 bases). The CDR3 extends over 15 amino acids. Germline lookup yields CDR1 SNHLY and CDR2 FYNNEI. V was pared by 3 bases and J by 8 bases, with 17 bases between. The CDR3: CASSDEPPLGDEQFF. In DNA, the CDR3 is TGTGCCAGCAGTGACGAGCCCCCCTTGGGAGATGAGCAGTTCTTC.

The chain links TRBV21-1 to TRBJ2-4. TRBV21-1 is classified as a pseudogene. This CDR3 is built from 13 residues. The CDR3 DNA reads as TGTGCCAGCAGCAAAGTTCAGGTGAACATTCAGTACTTC. As protein: CASSKVQVNIQYF.

V is TRBV9 and J is TRBJ2-1, with D perhaps matching TRBD2 (6 bases). Trimming shortened V by 3 bases and J by 4 bases, and 11 bases separated the two germline ends. The germline CDR1 and CDR2 sequences are SGDLS and YYNGEE. The CDR3 runs 14 residues. The chain's CDR3 is CASSAGTLYNEQFF. DNA for the CDR3: TGTGCCAGCAGCGCCGGGACTCTATACAATGAGCAGTTCTTC.

The chain is built from TRBV4-1 and TRBJ2-2; D possibly uses TRBD1 or TRBD2 (5 bases each). The CDR3 is made up of 15 amino acids. Deletions cut 3 bases from V and 0 bases from J, with 8 bases between. From germline, CDR1 is MGHRA and CDR2 YSYEKL. The CDR3 region is CASSQGVSNTGELFF. The DNA for the CDR3 is TGCGCCAGCAGCCAGGGGGTCTCGAACACCGGGGAGCTGTTTTTT.

This clonotype was observed a handful of times. This chain connects TRBV28 to TRBJ1-5, with D uncertain. This CDR3 has 13 residues. Trimming shortened V by 7 bases and J by 5 bases, and 12 bases separated the two germline ends. Germline CDR1 reads MDHEN; CDR2 reads SYDVKM. CDR3 in DNA: TGTGCCAGCAACCCTAGACTCTATCAGCCCCAGCATTTT. Translated: CASNPRLYQPQHF.

This clonotype has a single count. This sequence joins TRBV12-3 or TRBV12-4 and TRBJ2-3; no reliable D call. The CDR3 spans 15 residues. With 6 bases removed from V and 4 bases from J, the gap between germline ends came to 17 bases. The CDR3 here is CASSDIKMGPDTQYF. DNA for the CDR3: TGTGCCAGCAGCGATATAAAAATGGGCCCAGATACGCAGTATTTT.

In this sample, this clonotype turned up many times. This CDR3 reads CASSLGLAISYEQYF. The CDR3 bases are TGTGCCAGCAGCTTAGGACTAGCGATCTCCTACGAGCAGTACTTC. This chain uses TRBV7-9 with TRBJ2-7; 8 bases line up with TRBD2. This CDR3 has 15 amino acids. Trimming removed 1 base from V and 0 bases from J; junction bases left unmatched: 2. Germline V gene lookup returns CDR1 SEHNR and CDR2 FQNEAQ (reference sequence). Variable domain in full (rest from reference TRBV7-9 and TRBJ2-7): DTGVSQNPRHKITKRGQNVTFRCDPISEHNRLYWYRQTLGQGPEFLTYFQNEAQLEKSRLLSDRFSAERPKGSFSTLEIQRTEQGDSAMYLCASSLGLAISYEQYFGPGTRLTVT.

J is TRBJ2-3 and V is TRBV21-1; whether TRBD2, the table's D call, matches the DNA was not checked. TRBV21-1 is shown as a pseudogene. The CDR3 is 18 residues long. For the CDR3, the DNA is TGTGCCAGCAGCAAAGCGCTGGGGACTAGCGATTCCACAGATACGCAGTATTTT. Translation: CASSKALGTSDSTDTQYF.

This clonotype was seen a few times. The chain employs TRBV29-1 and TRBJ2-3; TRBD2 matches 10 bases. The junction had 5 bases not matched to a gene; V was cut back by 1 base and J by 4 bases. CDR1 is SQVTM and CDR2 is ANQGSEA in the germline V gene. The CDR3 has 15 residues. CDR3 in amino acids: CSVEVWLAGADTQYF. In DNA, the CDR3 is TGCAGCGTTGAAGTTTGGCTAGCGGGAGCAGATACGCAGTATTTT.

The chain recombines TRBV27 with TRBJ2-3; 12 bases align to TRBD2. Germline CDR1 reads MNHEY; CDR2 reads SMNVEV (reference sequence). V dropped 6 bases and J dropped 2; count of bases not matched to a gene: 3. The CDR3 sequence is 15 residues long. The CDR3 sequence: CASRGLAGYTDTQYF. In DNA, the CDR3 is TGTGCCAGCAGAGGACTAGCGGGGTACACAGATACGCAGTATTTT.

This clonotype has more than one count but fewer than ten. The chain recombines TRBV29-1 with TRBJ2-3; D unresolved. This CDR3 region has 12 residues. Germline V lookup: CDR1 SQVTM, CDR2 ANQGSEA. The V end was cut by 7 bases, the J end by 1 base, with 9 bases between. The CDR3 DNA follows: TGCAGCGGTGACGGTGGCACAGATACGCAGTATTTT. This gives the protein CSGDGGTDTQYF.

The chain uses TRBV2 and TRBJ1-1; D unresolved. With 11 bases removed from V and 3 bases from J, the gap between germline ends came to 13 bases. Germline V gene sequence: CDR1 SNHLY, CDR2 FYNNEI. There are 12 residues in the CDR3. CDR3 nucleotide sequence: TGTGCCGGGAGAGCGATTGACACTGAAGCTTTCTTT. It translates to CAGRAIDTEAFF.

There are many counts of this clonotype. The chain is built from TRBV20-1 and TRBJ2-7; perhaps D is TRBD1 or TRBD2 (5 bases each). The CDR3 consists of 13 residues. V was clipped by 2 bases and J by 0 bases, with 8 bases between them. From germline, CDR1 is DFQATT and CDR2 SNEGSKA (reference sequence). The DNA of the CDR3 is TGCAGTGCTAGAAGGGACCACTCCTACGAGCAGTACTTC. This gives the protein CSARRDHSYEQYF.

This clonotype was found a few times. CDR3 region: CASSESPLWTEAFF. CDR3 coding DNA: TGTGCCAGCAGTGAGTCGCCCCTATGGACTGAAGCTTTCTTT. The chain links TRBV6-1 to TRBJ1-1; D is unresolved. V was trimmed by 3 bases and J by 5 bases, leaving 13 bases between them. CDR1 is MNHNS, CDR2 SASEGT, per germline. This CDR3 is built from 14 residues.

V is TRBV20-1 and J is TRBJ1-2; 7 bases fit TRBD1. J was trimmed by 3 bases and V by 5 bases; bases with no gene match: 9. The CDR3 runs 14 residues. Looked up from germline, CDR1 is DFQATT and CDR2 is SNEGSKA (reference sequence). CDR3 in DNA: TGCAGTGCTCCCAACGTGGGGACAGACTATGGCTACACCTTC. Its protein product is CSAPNVGTDYGYTF.